This entry describes one T cell receptor (beta chain). It lacks a known antigen. Base qualities are not recorded, but no much larger clone differs from it by a single base. The cohort comprised around 690 healthy bone marrow donors. All cohort members were sampled while nominally healthy, although unrecorded immune exposures were likely present. The donor was CMV seropositive and was included in the group of about 290 seropositive cohort members. Each donor provided a peripheral blood sample, and peripheral blood mononuclear cells were used for TCR beta sequencing. The Qiagen DNeasy Blood Extraction Kit was used to extract genomic DNA from the blood cell samples. The CDR3 sequence holds 14 residues, the cysteine and phenylalanine included. CDR3 DNA is the only sequence kept; it has 42 bases, read in frame from the first base. From the germline V gene, CDR1 is MDHEN and CDR2 is SYDVKM. V was cut back by 7 bases and J by 9 bases, leaving a gap of 19 bases between them.

These data belong to a study of cytomegalovirus exposure and HLA in healthy donors (dated by TCRdb to 2016 to 2017). Some background on the complete study: According to an earlier analysis of 587 of the donors, 200 million or so T cells yielded approximately 120 million unique TCR beta sequences and about 300 Gb of sequence data. About 280 gigabases of sequencing data and 91 million or so unique TCR sequences made up an early release that covered over 550 HLA-typed donors. The genetic ancestry cluster associated with self-reported Caucasian donors included over 65% of the roughly 390 genotyped donors. The study aimed to test whether signatures of past pathogen exposure could be identified by cataloging public T cell receptors. The study used immunosequencing to profile the T cell repertoires of more than 650 subjects and linked those repertoires to cytomegalovirus serostatus. In addition to the first cohort of around 670 subjects, a separate validation cohort of 100 to 150 different subjects was used. The study combined high-throughput TCR immunosequencing, statistical association of individual TCRs with disease status, and machine learning to predict cytomegalovirus infection status. In a later analysis, previously published TCR beta repertoires from roughly 710 donors were re-analyzed and high-resolution HLA genotyping was added so that TCR occurrence patterns could be studied. Rather than drawing on any new phenotypic data, the later analysis identified candidate immune exposures from TCR beta sequences and the way those sequences occurred across donors. In an earlier analysis of a few hundred of the donors, high-throughput TCR beta sequencing was used to judge whether each TCR beta V gene segment behaved as functional or pseudogenic. Donor age, sex, ethnicity and CMV serostatus were compiled alongside the repertoire data. A later genetic analysis used genome-wide SNP genotypes for 398 of the 666 donors, treating that subset as a discovery cohort. All discovery cohort repertoires had been generated on a single sequencing platform. Class I and class II HLA loci were covered by the typing at four-digit resolution. The number of donors typed differed by locus, with about 620-630 for A, B, C, DRB1 and DQB1, 522 for DQA1, over 600 for DPA1, and approximately 470 for DPB1. Four to six DR-DQ haplotypes were handled as single units for association and clustering, since linkage in the cohort was strong. Among several hundred genotyped donors of the cohort, an average of about 240,000 unique TCR beta nucleotide sequences was sequenced per donor, of which about 18% were non-productive.

To prepare the library, the immunoSEQ multiplex PCR assay was applied. The multiplex PCR relied on a mix of 60 forward primers for TCR Vbeta segments and 13 reverse primers for TCR Jbeta segments. A multiplex PCR assay on genomic DNA amplified the CDR3 region of rearranged TCR beta genes. Amplified TCR beta libraries were sequenced as 87-base-pair reads on the Illumina HiSeq System. The paper's data handling went like this. A later analysis tallied some 79 million unique TCR beta chains across the approximately 670 repertoires, and approximately 12 million of those chains were shared by two or more donors. Raw reads were error-corrected and collapsed into unique sequences with a nearest-neighbor algorithm that merged closely related sequences to remove PCR and sequencing errors. To assign V, D and J gene segments, CDR3 sequences were aligned to IMGT reference sequences. Each retained sequence needed at least a six-nucleotide match to both a V gene segment and a J gene segment. Rearrangements were classified as productive when the CDR3 lacked stop codons and remained in frame with V and J, and all other rearrangements were classified as non-productive. Following IMGT convention, CDR3 was defined as the stretch from the second conserved V-encoded cysteine up to the conserved J-encoded phenylalanine. Sequences without an unambiguous match to a single V gene segment were excluded from the earlier analysis of several hundred of the donors. In an earlier analysis of roughly 500 of the donors, V segments were called functional above 56.7% productive rearrangements and were called segregating when the between-donor standard deviation exceeded 5%. A statistical classification framework was built to diagnose cytomegalovirus status from the catalog of TCR beta chain sequences. A later analysis assigned V and J genes by comparing TCR nucleotide sequences with IMGT/GENE-DB human TR gene sequences. A later analysis assigned CDR3 sequences and most-parsimonious VDJ recombination scenarios with the TCRdist pipeline. A later analysis defined each TCR beta chain by its CDR3 amino acid sequence plus V-gene family, and excluded reads lacking a unique V-gene family. As a way to deal with suspected cross-contamination and a sequencing artifact, a later analysis dropped 450 to 600 nucleotide sequences that were highly shared and had low generation probability. In a later analysis, a clonal expansion index was calculated for each public chain from normalized within-repertoire ranks of inferred template counts. Generation probabilities in a later analysis came from a VDJ recombination model fitted to out-of-frame rearrangements, and those results were checked against IGoR. In a later analysis, TCR-TCR, TCR-HLA and TCR-CMV co-occurrence was scored with hypergeometric tests, and a repertoire-size bias correction was applied to TCR pairs. In a later analysis, false discovery rates were estimated by permuting HLA or CMV assignments 20 times. In a later analysis, co-occurring TCRs were grouped using DBSCAN, with TCRdist sequence similarity added in when clustering inside HLA-allele-positive subsets. Co-occurrence clustering excluded repertoires with fewer than 30,000 or more than 120,000 public chains, plus five with anomalous nucleotide sharing. TCRdb provides this immuneACCESS table in a form limited to in-frame rearrangements. Some clones are lacking; in checked studies, under half of them reflect an unresolved V gene, and why the rest are absent is not known. Clonal size and the V and J genes are those of that table, whereas D and trimming came from the DNA. For this sample there are roughly 97,000 clones; around a tenth appear just once. The biggest ten clones account for around 5% of the sample.

The study at large found these results: Because HLA typing was unavailable for some donors at each locus, only the typed subset was used in association tests. In a later analysis, TCR association rates were found to vary across HLA loci, with the most associated TCRs seen for DRB1 alleles and the fewest for HLA-C alleles. A later analysis associated 16,951 TCR beta sequences with specific HLA alleles at a false discovery rate of 0.05. This cohort had only TCR beta chains sequenced, and the lack of alpha or paired-chain data limited which features could be detected. In both the original and validation cohorts, the classifier was reported to diagnose cytomegalovirus status with high specificity and sensitivity. In a later analysis, HLA-associated TCR beta chains showed more clonal expansion and lower generation probabilities than non-associated chains that were equally common. Strong co-occurrence of HLA alleles, especially DR and DQ, made assigning TCR associations to individual alleles difficult. Sequencing depth was assumed to be roughly uniform across donors in the presence/absence analyses, though that assumption may not hold. In the study, roughly 160 TCR beta chains were listed as associated with cytomegalovirus. A further reported finding was that TCR beta sequences accurately predicted the HLA-A and HLA-B alleles for most subjects in the first cohort. Linkage disequilibrium might explain the correlated functional status among segregating V segments, but an unknown experimental factor could not be ruled out. An association between a missense DCLRE1C variant and V-gene and J-gene trimming of TCR beta chains was found in a later genetic analysis and replicated in an independent cohort. According to the authors, the approach could potentially be generalized to other disease states and immunological phenotypes. The earlier analysis of approximately 540 of the donors excluded some 16 rarely observed V segments, including chromosome 9 orphons, because counts were too low. According to a later analysis, most CMV-associated TCR beta chains appeared to be HLA-restricted, and the HLA associations seemed to be driven largely by CMV exposure. The only immune exposure information available for the cohort was CMV serostatus. Three of the identified cytomegalovirus-associated TCR beta chains were confirmed in vitro to be specific for cytomegalovirus antigens. A cluster of highly shared sequence variants was judged likely to be a technical artifact of the sequencing pipeline. In an earlier analysis of some 550 of the donors, most TCR beta V segments were observed in productive rearrangements about 87% or about 30% of the time, broadly matching IMGT annotations. The 87-base-pair reads could not distinguish some IMGT-functional V segments, including TRBV6-2 and TRBV6-3, so those segments were excluded. A later analysis reported that several top co-occurrence clusters appeared linked to parvovirus B19, influenza, CMV and Epstein-Barr virus. While some public TCRs were present in many individuals, most TCR sequences turned up only very rarely across donors. Compared with the approximately 720-donor mean, donors in an Asian-associated ancestry cluster had fewer N-insertions in productive TCRs, according to a later genetic analysis.

The V gene is TRBV28 and the J gene is TRBJ2-1; a tentative D match to TRBD2 spans 5 bases. Sequences were obtained from PBMCs. The clonotype was recovered from a man aged 45-60 years in good health and CMV-seropositive. In nucleotides, the sequence is TGTGCCAGCATACAAGGATGGGAGTATGCTGAGCAGTTCTTC. The resulting protein is CASIQGWEYAEQFF. The full variable domain, completed from the reference TRBV28 and TRBJ2-1 proteins outside the CDR3, reads DVKVTQSSRYLVKRTGEKVFLECVQDMDHENMFWYRQDPGLGLRLIYFSYDVKMKEKGDIPEGYSVSREKKERFSLILESASTNQTSMYLCASIQGWEYAEQFFGPGTRLTVL.